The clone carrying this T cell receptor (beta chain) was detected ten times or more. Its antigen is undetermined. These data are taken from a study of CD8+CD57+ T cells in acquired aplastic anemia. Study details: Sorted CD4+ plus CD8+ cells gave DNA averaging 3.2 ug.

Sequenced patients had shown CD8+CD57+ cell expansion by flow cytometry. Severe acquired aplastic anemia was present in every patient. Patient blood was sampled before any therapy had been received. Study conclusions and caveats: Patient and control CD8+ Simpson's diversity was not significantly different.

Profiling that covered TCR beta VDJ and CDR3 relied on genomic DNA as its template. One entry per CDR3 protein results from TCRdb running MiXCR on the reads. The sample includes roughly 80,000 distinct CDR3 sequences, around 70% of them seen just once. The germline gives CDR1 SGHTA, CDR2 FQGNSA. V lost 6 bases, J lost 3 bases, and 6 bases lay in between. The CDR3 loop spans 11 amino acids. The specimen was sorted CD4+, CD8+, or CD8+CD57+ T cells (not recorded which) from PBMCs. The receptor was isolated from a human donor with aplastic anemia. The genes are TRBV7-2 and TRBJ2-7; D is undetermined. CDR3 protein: CASRESYEQYF. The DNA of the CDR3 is TGTGCCAGCAGAGAAAGCTACGAGCAGTACTTC.